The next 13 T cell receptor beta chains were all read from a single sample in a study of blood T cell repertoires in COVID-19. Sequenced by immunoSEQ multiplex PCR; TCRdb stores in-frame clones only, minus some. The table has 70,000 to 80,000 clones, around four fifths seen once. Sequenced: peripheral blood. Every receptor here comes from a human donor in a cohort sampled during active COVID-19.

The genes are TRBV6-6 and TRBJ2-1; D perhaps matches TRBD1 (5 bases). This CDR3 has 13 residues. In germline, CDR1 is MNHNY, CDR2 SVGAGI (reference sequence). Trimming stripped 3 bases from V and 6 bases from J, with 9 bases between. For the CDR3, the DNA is TGTGCCAGCAGTTATGGGCAGGGCAATGAGCAGTTCTTC. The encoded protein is CASSYGQGNEQFF.

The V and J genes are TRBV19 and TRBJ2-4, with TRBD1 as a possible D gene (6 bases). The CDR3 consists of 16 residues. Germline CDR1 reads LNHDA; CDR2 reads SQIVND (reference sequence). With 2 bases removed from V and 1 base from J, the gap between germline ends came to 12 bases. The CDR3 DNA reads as TGTGCCAGTAGTATAACAGGGAATACGGCCAAAAACATTCAGTACTTC. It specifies CASSITGNTAKNIQYF.

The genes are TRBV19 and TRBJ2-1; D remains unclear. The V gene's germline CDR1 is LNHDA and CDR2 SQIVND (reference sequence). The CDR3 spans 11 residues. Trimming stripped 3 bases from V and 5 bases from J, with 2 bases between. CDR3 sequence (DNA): TGTGCCAGTAGTATCGACAATGAGCAGTTCTTC. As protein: CASSIDNEQFF.

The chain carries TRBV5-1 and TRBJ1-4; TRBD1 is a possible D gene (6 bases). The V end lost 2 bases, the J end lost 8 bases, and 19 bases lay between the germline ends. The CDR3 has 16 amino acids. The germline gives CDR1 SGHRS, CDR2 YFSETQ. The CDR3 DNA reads TGCGCCAGCAGCTTTTCACCCAGGGGATCTTTCGAAAAACTGTTTTTT. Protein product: CASSFSPRGSFEKLFF.

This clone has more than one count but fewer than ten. The CDR3 protein is CASSPGRDSPLHF. The CDR3 coding sequence is TGTGCCAGCTCACCAGGGAGGGATTCACCCCTCCACTTT. The rearrangement links TRBV18 to TRBJ1-6; D is undetermined. Deletions cut 2 bases from V and 8 bases from J, with 7 bases between. The CDR3 sequence is 13 residues long. From germline, CDR1 is KGHSH and CDR2 LQKENI.

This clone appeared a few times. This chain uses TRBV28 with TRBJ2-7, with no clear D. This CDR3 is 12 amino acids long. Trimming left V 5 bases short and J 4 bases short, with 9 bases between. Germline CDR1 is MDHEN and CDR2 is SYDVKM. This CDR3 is CASSRSTYEQYF. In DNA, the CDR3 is TGTGCCAGCAGTAGATCTACGTACGAGCAGTACTTC. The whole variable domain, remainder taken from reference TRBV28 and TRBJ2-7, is DVKVTQSSRYLVKRTGEKVFLECVQDMDHENMFWYRQDPGLGLRLIYFSYDVKMKEKGDIPEGYSVSREKKERFSLILESASTNQTSMYLCASSRSTYEQYFGPGTRLTVT.

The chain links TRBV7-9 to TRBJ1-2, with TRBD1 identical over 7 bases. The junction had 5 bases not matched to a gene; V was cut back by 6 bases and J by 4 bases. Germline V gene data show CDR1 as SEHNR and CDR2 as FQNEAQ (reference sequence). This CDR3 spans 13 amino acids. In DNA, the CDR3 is TGTGCCAGCAGAGGACAGGCGACCTATGGCTACACCTTC. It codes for CASRGQATYGYTF. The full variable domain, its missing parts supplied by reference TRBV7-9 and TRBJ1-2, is DTGVSQNPRHKITKRGQNVTFRCDPISEHNRLYWYRQTLGQGPEFLTYFQNEAQLEKSRLLSDRFSAERPKGSFSTLEIQRTEQGDSAMYLCASRGQATYGYTFGSGTRLTVV.

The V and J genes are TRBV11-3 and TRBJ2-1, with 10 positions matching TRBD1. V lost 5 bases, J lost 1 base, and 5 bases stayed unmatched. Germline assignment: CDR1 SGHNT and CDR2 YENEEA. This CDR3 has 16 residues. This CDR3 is CASSHGTGASYNEQFF. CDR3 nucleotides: TGTGCCAGCAGCCACGGGACAGGGGCGTCCTACAATGAGCAGTTCTTC.

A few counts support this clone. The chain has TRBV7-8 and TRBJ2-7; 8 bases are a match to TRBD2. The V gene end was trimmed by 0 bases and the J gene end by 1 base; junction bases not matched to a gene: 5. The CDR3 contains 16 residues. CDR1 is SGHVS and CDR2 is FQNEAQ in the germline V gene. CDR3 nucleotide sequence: TGTGCCAGCAGCTTAGCGCTTAGCGGGGCATCCTACGAGCAGTACTTC. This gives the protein CASSLALSGASYEQYF.

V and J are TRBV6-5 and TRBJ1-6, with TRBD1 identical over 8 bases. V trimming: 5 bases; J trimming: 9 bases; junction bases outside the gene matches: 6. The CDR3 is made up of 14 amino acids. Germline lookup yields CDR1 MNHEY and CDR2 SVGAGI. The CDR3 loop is CASSPDRVGSPLHF. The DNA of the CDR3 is TGTGCCAGCAGTCCGGACAGGGTGGGTTCACCCCTCCACTTT.

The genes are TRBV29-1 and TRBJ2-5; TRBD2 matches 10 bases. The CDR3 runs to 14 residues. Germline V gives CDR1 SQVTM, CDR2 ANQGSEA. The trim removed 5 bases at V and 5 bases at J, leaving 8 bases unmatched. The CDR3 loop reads CSVIGLAGAETQYF. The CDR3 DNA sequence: TGCAGCGTTATCGGGCTAGCGGGGGCGGAGACCCAGTACTTC.

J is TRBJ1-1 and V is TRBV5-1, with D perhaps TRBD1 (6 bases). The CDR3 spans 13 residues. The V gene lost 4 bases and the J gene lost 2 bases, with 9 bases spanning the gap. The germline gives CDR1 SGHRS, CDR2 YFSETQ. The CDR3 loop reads CASSRDTNTEAFF. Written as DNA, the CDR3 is TGCGCCAGCAGCCGGGACACAAACACTGAAGCTTTCTTT.

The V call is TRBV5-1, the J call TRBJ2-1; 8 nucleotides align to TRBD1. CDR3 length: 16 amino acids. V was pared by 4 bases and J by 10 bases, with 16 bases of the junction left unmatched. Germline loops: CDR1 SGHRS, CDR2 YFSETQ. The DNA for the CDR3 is TGCGCCAGCAGCCCGGACGCAGGGGGCGTTCGGAAGGAGCAGTTCTTC. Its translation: CASSPDAGGVRKEQFF.